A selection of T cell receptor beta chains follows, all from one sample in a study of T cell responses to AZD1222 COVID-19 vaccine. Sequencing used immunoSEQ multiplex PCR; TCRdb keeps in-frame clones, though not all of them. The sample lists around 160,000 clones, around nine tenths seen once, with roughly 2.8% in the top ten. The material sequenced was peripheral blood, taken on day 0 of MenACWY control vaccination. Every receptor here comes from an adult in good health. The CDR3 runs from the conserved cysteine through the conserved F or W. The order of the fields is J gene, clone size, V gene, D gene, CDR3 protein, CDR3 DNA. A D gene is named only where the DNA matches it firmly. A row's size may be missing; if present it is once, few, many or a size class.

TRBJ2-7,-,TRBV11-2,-,CASSLGWTSTSYEQYF,TGTGCCAGCAGCTTAGGATGGACAAGCACATCCTACGAGCAGTACTTC
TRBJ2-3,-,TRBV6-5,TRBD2,CASSYGLAADTQYF,TGTGCCAGCAGTTACGGACTAGCGGCAGATACGCAGTATTTT
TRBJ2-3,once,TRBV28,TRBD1,CASSLDWDSGLGDTQYF,TGTGCCAGCAGTCTTGACTGGGACAGTGGGCTTGGAGATACGCAGTATTTT
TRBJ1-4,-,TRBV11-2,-,CASSSIRDTDEKLFF,TGTGCCAGCAGCTCAATCCGGGACACGGATGAAAAACTGTTTTTT
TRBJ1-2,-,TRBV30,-,CAWSRGFNYGYTF,TGTGCCTGGAGTAGAGGTTTTAACTATGGCTACACCTTC
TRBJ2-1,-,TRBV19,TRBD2,CASRSGRANEQFF,TGTGCCAGTCGTAGCGGGAGGGCCAATGAGCAGTTCTTC
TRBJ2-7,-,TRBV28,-,CASSLGGWASRYEQYF,TGTGCCAGCAGTTTAGGGGGGTGGGCTAGCCGGTACGAGCAGTACTTC
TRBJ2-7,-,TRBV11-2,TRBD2,CASSPLAGQFHEQYF,TGTGCCAGCAGCCCCCTAGCGGGACAGTTCCACGAGCAGTACTTC
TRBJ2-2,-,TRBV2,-,CASSEAPSLGELFF,TGTGCCAGCAGTGAAGCACCCAGTCTGGGGGAGCTGTTTTTT
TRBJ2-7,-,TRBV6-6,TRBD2,CASSPYGTSGSSYEQYF,TGTGCCAGCAGTCCGTATGGGACTAGCGGGAGCTCCTACGAGCAGTACTTC
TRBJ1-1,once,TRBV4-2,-,CASSQEWSNTEAFF,TGTGCCAGCAGCCAAGAATGGTCAAACACTGAAGCTTTCTTT
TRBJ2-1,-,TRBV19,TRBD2,CASSSGLASNEQFF,TGTGCCAGTAGTAGTGGACTAGCCTCTAATGAGCAGTTCTTC
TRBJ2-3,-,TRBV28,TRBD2,CASSRFGLAGVTDTQYF,TGTGCCAGCAGCCGCTTCGGACTAGCGGGAGTCACAGATACGCAGTATTTT
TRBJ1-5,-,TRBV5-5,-,CASSPPGSYSNQPQHF,TGTGCCAGCAGCCCACCAGGGTCTTATAGCAATCAGCCCCAGCATTTT
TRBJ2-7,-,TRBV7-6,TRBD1,CASSLRQGMTYEQYF,TGTGCCAGCAGCTTAAGACAGGGCATGACCTACGAGCAGTACTTC
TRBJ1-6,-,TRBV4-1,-,CASSQDRGSDNSPLHF,TGCGCCAGCAGCCAAGATCGGGGAAGCGATAATTCACCCCTCCACTTT
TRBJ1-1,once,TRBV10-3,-,CAISGTGMNTEAFF,TGTGCCATCAGTGGGACGGGAATGAACACTGAAGCTTTCTTT
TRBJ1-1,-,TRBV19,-,CASSIGENTEAFF,TGTGCCAGTAGTATCGGCGAGAACACTGAAGCTTTCTTT
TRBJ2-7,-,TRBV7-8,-,CASSLAPRSSYEQYF,TGTGCCAGCAGCTTAGCCCCGAGGAGCTCCTACGAGCAGTACTTC
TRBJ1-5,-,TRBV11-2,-,CASSLSQNQPQHF,TGTGCCAGCAGCTTAAGCCAAAATCAGCCCCAGCATTTT
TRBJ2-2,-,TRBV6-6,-,CASSRRGAGFGAMNTGELFF,TGTGCCAGCAGTCGTAGGGGCGCCGGCTTTGGGGCGATGAACACCGGGGAGCTGTTTTTT
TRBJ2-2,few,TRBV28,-,CASSLYRVNTGELFF,TGTGCCAGCAGTTTATATCGGGTGAACACCGGGGAGCTGTTTTTT
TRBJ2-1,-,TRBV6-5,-,CAGGDLINEQFF,TGTGCCGGAGGGGACTTAATCAATGAGCAGTTCTTC
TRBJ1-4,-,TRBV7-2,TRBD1,CASSFVRGRRENEKLFF,TGTGCCAGCAGCTTTGTGAGGGGGCGGAGGGAAAATGAAAAACTGTTTTTT
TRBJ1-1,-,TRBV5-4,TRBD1,CASSVDRGYSEAFF,TGTGCCAGCAGCGTCGACAGGGGATATTCTGAAGCTTTCTTT
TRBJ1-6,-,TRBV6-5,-,CASSLPQGRNSPLHF,TGTGCCAGCAGTTTACCTCAGGGGAGGAATTCACCCCTCCACTTT
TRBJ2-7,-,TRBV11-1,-,CASSLGLGVHEQYF,TGTGCCAGCAGCTTAGGGCTGGGGGTCCACGAGCAGTACTTC
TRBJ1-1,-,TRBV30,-,CAWSVLAVRDTEAFF,TGTGCCTGGAGTGTACTGGCAGTTCGAGACACTGAAGCTTTCTTT
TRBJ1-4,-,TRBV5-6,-,CASSLANTAGGLFF,TGTGCCAGCAGCTTGGCCAACACAGCTGGGGGACTGTTTTTT
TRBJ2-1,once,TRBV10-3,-,CAISESVEKYNEQFF,TGTGCCATCAGTGAGTCCGTAGAGAAATACAATGAGCAGTTCTTC
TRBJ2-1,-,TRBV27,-,CASSLLTYNEQFF,TGTGCCAGCAGTTTGCTGACCTACAATGAGCAGTTCTTC
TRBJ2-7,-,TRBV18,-,CASSPGQTSYEQYF,TGTGCCAGCTCACCCGGACAGACCTCCTACGAGCAGTACTTC
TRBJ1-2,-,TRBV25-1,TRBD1,CASSGTGNYGYTF,TGTGCCAGCAGTGGGACAGGGAACTATGGCTACACCTTC
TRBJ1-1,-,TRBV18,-,CASSPRQPRMYTEAFF,TGTGCCAGCTCACCCCGACAGCCGAGGATGTACACTGAAGCTTTCTTT
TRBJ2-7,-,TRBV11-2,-,CASSLGGLGRVSYEQYF,TGTGCCAGCAGCTTAGGAGGGCTGGGAAGGGTCTCCTACGAGCAGTACTTC
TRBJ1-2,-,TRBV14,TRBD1,CASSQRRQGYGYTF,TGTGCCAGCAGCCAAAGAAGACAGGGATATGGCTACACCTTC
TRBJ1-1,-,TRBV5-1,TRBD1,CASSLEQGALTEAFF,TGCGCCAGCAGCTTGGAACAGGGGGCCCTCACTGAAGCTTTCTTT
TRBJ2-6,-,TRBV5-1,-,CASSLTQSSGANVLTF,TGCGCCAGCAGCTTGACACAGAGCTCTGGGGCCAACGTCCTGACTTTC
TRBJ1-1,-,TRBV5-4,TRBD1,CASSLGGQGITEAFF,TGTGCCAGCAGCTTGGGGGGACAGGGAATTACTGAAGCTTTCTTT
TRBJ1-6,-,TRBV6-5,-,CASRLLNSPLHF,TGTGCCAGCAGACTCCTCAATTCACCCCTCCACTTT
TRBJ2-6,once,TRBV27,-,CASSSLSSGANVLTF,TGTGCCAGCAGCTCTTTATCGTCAGGGGCCAACGTCCTGACTTTC
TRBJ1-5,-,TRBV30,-,CAWSVQGNQPQHF,TGTGCCTGGAGTGTACAAGGGAATCAGCCCCAGCATTTT
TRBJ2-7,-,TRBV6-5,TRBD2,CASTLTSGAYEQYF,TGTGCCAGCACCCTGACTAGCGGCGCCTACGAGCAGTACTTC
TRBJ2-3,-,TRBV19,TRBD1,CASAGGETDTQYF,TGTGCCAGCGCAGGGGGCGAGACAGATACGCAGTATTTT
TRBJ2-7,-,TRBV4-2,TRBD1,CASSQDGQGAAYEQYF,TGTGCCAGCAGCCAAGACGGGCAGGGGGCCGCCTACGAGCAGTACTTC
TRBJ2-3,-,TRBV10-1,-,CASSERGFSTDTQYF,TGCGCCAGCAGTGAACGGGGCTTTAGCACAGATACGCAGTATTTT
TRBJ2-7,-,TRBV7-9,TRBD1,CASSFTGVEQYF,TGTGCCAGCAGCTTTACAGGGGTTGAGCAGTACTTC
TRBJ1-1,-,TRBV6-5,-,CASILGRGNTEAFF,TGTGCCAGTATTTTGGGCAGGGGGAACACTGAAGCTTTCTTT
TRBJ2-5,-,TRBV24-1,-,CATSGQDRETQYF,TGTGCCACCAGTGGACAGGACCGAGAGACCCAGTACTTC
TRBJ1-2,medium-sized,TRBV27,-,CASSLSAANYGYTF,TGTGCCAGCAGTTTATCGGCCGCTAACTATGGCTACACCTTC
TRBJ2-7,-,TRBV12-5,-,CASGLVIGDPYEQYF,TGTGCTAGTGGTTTGGTAATCGGGGACCCGTACGAGCAGTACTTC
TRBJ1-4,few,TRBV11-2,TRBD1,CASSSRTGNEKLFF,TGTGCCAGCAGCTCCCGGACAGGGAATGAAAAACTGTTTTTT
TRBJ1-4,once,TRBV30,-,CAWSEGTSTNEKLFF,TGTGCCTGGAGCGAAGGGACCTCAACTAATGAAAAACTGTTTTTT
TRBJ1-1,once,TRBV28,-,CASSHEGRGLNTEAFF,TGTGCCAGCAGTCATGAGGGTAGGGGTTTGAACACTGAAGCTTTCTTT
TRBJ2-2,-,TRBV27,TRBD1,CASSTARGRAGELFF,TGTGCCAGCAGTACCGCCAGGGGGCGCGCCGGGGAGCTGTTTTTT
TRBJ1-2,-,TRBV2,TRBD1,CASRGTGLGGGYTF,TGTGCCAGCAGGGGGACAGGCCTCGGGGGAGGCTACACCTTC
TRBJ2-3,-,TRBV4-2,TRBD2,CASSHGLAGGPTDTQYF,TGTGCCAGCAGCCACGGACTAGCGGGAGGGCCTACAGATACGCAGTATTTT
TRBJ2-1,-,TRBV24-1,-,CATSDLAGSSYNEQFF,TGTGCCACCAGTGATTTGGCAGGAAGCTCCTACAATGAGCAGTTCTTC
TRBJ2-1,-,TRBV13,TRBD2,CASSFRGVGYNEQFF,TGTGCCAGCAGCTTTCGGGGGGTGGGCTACAATGAGCAGTTCTTC
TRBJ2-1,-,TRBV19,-,CASSRLDSDRNEQFF,TGTGCCAGTAGTCGGTTGGACTCTGACCGGAATGAGCAGTTCTTC